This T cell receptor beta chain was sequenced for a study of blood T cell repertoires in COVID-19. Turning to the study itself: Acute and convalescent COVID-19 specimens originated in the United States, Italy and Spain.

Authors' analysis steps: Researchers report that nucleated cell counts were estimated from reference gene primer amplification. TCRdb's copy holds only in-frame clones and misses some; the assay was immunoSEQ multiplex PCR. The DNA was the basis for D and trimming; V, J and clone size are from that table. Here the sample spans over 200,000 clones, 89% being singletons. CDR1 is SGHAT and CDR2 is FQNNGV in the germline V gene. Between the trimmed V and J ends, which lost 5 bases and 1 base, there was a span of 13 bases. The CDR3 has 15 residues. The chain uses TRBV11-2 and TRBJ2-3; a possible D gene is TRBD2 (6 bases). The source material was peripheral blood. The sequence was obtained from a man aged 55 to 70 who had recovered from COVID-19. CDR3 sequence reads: CASSPHSGGTDTQYF. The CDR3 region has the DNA TGTGCCAGCAGCCCTCATAGCGGCGGCACAGATACGCAGTATTTT.